The 2 T cell receptor beta chains given below trace back to one sample, sequenced in a study of shared clonotypes between healthy human individuals. Here immunoSEQ multiplex PCR was the method, and the copy in TCRdb shows in-frame clones only, minus some. The repertoire consists of around 340,000 clones, with 70% to 75% occurring once and the leading ten covering about 10%. Sequencing was performed on memory CD4+ T cells sorted from blood. Described subset: CD45RA-negative fraction. These receptors all stem from a man aged 30-40 years in good health.

Only one count was recorded for this clone. This chain links TRBV4-1 with TRBJ2-7; 10 nucleotides line up with TRBD2. The trim removed 0 bases at V and 2 bases at J, leaving 13 bases unmatched. CDR1 MGHRA and CDR2 YSYEKL come from the germline V gene. The CDR3 is 19 residues long. The CDR3 DNA reads as TGCGCCAGCAGCCAAGACGTGTCTAGCGGGAGCGGGTTTACCTACGAGCAGTACTTC. Protein product: CASSQDVSSGSGFTYEQYF.

The V and J genes are TRBV5-8 and TRBJ2-1, with 9 nucleotides matching TRBD1. There are 15 residues in the CDR3. Trimming at V came to 2 bases and at J to 10 bases, leaving 10 bases not matched to a gene. Germline V lookup: CDR1 SGHTS, CDR2 YDEGEE. The CDR3 loop reads CASSFTGQGVREQFF. In nucleotides, the CDR3 is TGTGCCAGCAGCTTCACGGGACAGGGTGTACGAGAGCAGTTCTTC. The full variable domain, rest sourced from reference TRBV5-8 and TRBJ2-1, is EAGVTQSPTHLIKTRGQQATLRCSPISGHTSVYWYQQALGLGLQFLLWYDEGEERNRGNFPPRFSGRQFPNYSSELNVNALELEDSALYLCASSFTGQGVREQFFGPGTRLTVL.